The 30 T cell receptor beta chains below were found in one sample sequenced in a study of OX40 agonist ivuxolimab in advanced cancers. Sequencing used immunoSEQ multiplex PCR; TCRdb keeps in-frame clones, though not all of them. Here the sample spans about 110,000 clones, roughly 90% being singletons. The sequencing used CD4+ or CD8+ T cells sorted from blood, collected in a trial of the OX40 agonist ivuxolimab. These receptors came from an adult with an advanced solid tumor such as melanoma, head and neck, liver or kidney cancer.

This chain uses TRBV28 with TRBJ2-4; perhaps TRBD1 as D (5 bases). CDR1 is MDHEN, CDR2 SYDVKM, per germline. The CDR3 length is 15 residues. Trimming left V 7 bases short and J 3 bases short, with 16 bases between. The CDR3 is CASTLSRVGKNIQYF. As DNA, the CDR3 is TGTGCCAGCACCTTATCCAGGGTAGGCAAAAACATTCAGTACTTC.

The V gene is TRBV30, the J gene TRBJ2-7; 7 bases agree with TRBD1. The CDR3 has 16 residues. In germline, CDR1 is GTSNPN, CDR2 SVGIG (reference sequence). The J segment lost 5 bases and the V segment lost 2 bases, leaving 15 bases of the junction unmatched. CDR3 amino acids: CAWSLTGATLLDEQYF. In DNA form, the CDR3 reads TGTGCCTGGAGTCTAACAGGGGCTACCCTCCTCGACGAGCAGTACTTC.

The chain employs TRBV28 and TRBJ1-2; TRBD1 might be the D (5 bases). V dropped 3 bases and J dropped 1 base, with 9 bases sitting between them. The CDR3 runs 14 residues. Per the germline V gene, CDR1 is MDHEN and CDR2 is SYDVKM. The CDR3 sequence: CASSFSGFNYGYTF. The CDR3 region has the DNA TGTGCCAGCAGTTTCTCAGGGTTTAACTATGGCTACACCTTC.

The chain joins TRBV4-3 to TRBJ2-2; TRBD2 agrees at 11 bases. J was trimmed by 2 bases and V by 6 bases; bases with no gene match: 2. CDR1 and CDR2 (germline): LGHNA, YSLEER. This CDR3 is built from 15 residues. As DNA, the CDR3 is TGCGCCAGCAGGGGGACTAGCGGAAACACCGGGGAGCTGTTTTTT. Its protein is CASRGTSGNTGELFF.

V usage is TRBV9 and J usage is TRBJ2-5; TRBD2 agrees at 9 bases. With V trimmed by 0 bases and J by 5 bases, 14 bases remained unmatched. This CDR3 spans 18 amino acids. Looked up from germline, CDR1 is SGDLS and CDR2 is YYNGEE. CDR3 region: CASSVGVAGAGAVETQYF. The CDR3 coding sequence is TGTGCCAGCAGCGTAGGGGTAGCGGGAGCGGGGGCCGTTGAGACCCAGTACTTC.

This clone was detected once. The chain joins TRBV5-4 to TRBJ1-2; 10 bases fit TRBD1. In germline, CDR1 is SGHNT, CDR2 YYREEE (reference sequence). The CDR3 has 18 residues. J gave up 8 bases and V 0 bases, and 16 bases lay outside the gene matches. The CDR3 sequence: CASSLGSGQGVSVRGYTF. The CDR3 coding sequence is TGTGCCAGCAGCTTGGGGTCCGGACAGGGGGTTTCGGTAAGGGGCTACACCTTC.

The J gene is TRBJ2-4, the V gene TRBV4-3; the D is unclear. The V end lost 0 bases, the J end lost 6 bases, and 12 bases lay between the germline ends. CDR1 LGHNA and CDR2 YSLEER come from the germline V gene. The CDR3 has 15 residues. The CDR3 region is CASSQERASLNIQYF. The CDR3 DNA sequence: TGCGCCAGCAGCCAAGAACGGGCCAGCCTAAACATTCAGTACTTC.

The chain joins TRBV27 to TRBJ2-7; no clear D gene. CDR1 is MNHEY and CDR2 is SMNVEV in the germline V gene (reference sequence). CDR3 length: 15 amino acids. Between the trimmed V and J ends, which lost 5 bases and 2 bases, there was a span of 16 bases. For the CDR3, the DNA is TGTGCCAGCAGTCCCCGTGAGTATACCCCCTACGAGCAGTACTTC. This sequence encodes CASSPREYTPYEQYF.

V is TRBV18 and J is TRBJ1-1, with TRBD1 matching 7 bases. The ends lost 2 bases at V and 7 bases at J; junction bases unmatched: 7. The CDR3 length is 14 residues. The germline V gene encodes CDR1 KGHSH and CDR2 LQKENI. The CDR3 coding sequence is TGTGCCAGCTCACCAGTCCGGGACAGAGATGAAGCTTTCTTT. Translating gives CASSPVRDRDEAFF.

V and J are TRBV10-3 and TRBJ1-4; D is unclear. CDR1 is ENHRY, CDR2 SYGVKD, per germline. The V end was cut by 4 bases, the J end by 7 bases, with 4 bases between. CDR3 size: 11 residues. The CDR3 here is CAISGGEKLFF. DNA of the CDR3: TGTGCCATCAGTGGTGGTGAAAAACTGTTTTTT.

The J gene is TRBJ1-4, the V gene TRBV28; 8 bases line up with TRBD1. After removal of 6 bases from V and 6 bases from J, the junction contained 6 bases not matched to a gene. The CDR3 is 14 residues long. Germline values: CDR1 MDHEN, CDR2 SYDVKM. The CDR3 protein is CASSPDREDEKLFF. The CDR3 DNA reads TGTGCCAGCAGCCCGGACAGGGAAGATGAAAAACTGTTTTTT.

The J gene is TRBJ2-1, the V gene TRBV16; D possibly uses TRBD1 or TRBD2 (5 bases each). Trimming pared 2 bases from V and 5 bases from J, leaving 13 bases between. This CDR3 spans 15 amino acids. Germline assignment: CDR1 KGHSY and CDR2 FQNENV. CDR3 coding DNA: TGTGCCAGCAGCCAAAGGCCTGGGACCAACAATGAGCAGTTCTTC. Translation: CASSQRPGTNNEQFF.

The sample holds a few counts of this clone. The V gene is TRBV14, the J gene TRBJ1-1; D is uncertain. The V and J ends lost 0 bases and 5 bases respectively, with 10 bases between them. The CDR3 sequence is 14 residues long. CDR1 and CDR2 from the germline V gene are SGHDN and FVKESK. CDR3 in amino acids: CASSQDLRGTEAFF. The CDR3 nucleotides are TGTGCCAGCAGCCAAGATTTGAGAGGTACTGAAGCTTTCTTT.

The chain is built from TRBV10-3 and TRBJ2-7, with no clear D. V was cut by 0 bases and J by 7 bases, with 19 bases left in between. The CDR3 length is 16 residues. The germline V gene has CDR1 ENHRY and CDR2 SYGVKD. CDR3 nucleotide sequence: TGTGCCATCAGTGAGTCTGCGGTGGGGTCTACTCCGGAGCAGTACTTC. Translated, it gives CAISESAVGSTPEQYF.

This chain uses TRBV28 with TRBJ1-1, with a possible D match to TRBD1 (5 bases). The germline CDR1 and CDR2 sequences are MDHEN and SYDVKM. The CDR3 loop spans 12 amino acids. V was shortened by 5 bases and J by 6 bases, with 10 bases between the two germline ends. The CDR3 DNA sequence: TGTGCCAGCAGTAACGGGGGGGCTGAAGCTTTCTTT. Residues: CASSNGGAEAFF.

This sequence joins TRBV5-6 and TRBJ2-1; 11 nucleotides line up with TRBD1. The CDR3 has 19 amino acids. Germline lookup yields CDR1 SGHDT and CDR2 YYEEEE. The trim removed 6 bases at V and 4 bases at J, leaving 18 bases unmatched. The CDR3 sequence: CASKGQGARLVEVYNEQFF. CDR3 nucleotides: TGTGCCAGCAAAGGACAGGGGGCTCGTCTGGTGGAGGTATACAATGAGCAGTTCTTC.

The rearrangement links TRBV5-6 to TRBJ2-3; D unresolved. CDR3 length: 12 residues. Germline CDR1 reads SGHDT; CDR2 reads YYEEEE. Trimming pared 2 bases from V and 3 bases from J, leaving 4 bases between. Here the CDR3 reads CASSFQTDTQYF. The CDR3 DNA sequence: TGTGCCAGCAGCTTCCAAACAGATACGCAGTATTTT.

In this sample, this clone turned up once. In DNA form, the CDR3 reads TGTGCCAGCAGCCCCCGACAGGATTCAGGGGAAGCTTTCTTT. Residues: CASSPRQDSGEAFF. The chain uses TRBV9 and TRBJ1-1; D is perhaps TRBD1 (6 bases). This CDR3 has 14 residues. Trimming stripped 4 bases from V and 8 bases from J, with 18 bases between. Germline CDR1 and CDR2: SGDLS and YYNGEE. The variable domain in full, with the rest retrieved from reference TRBV9 and TRBJ1-1, is DSGVTQTPKHLITATGQRVTLRCSPRSGDLSVYWYQQSLDQGLQFLIQYYNGEERAKGNILERFSAQQFPDLHSELNLSSLELGDSALYFCASSPRQDSGEAFFGQGTRLTVV.

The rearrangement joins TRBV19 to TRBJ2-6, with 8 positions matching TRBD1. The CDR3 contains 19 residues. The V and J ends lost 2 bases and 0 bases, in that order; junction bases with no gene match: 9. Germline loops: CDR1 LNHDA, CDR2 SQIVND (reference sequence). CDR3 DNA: TGTGCCAGTAGTATATCGGGACAGGTTTTTTCCTCTGGGGCCAACGTCCTGACTTTC. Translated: CASSISGQVFSSGANVLTF.

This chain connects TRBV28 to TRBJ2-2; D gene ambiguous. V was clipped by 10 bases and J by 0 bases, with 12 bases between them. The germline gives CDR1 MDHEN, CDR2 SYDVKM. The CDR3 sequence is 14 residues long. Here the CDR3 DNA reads TGTGCCACCCGGTGGGCAGCGAACACCGGGGAGCTGTTTTTT. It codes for CATRWAANTGELFF. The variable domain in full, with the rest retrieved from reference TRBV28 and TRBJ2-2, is DVKVTQSSRYLVKRTGEKVFLECVQDMDHENMFWYRQDPGLGLRLIYFSYDVKMKEKGDIPEGYSVSREKKERFSLILESASTNQTSMYLCATRWAANTGELFFGEGSRLTVL.

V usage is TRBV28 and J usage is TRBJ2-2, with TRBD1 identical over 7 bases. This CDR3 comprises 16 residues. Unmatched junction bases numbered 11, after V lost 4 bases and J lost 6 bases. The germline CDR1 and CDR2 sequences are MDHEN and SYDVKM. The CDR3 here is CASSSIQGKFAGELFF. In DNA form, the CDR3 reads TGTGCCAGCAGTTCGATACAGGGGAAGTTTGCCGGGGAGCTGTTTTTT.

The CDR3 region is CASSSPPGTRLVYEQYF. The CDR3 bases are TGTGCCAGTAGTAGTCCCCCCGGGACTCGCCTAGTCTACGAGCAGTACTTC. The gene calls are TRBV19 and TRBJ2-7; possible D gene TRBD2, 6 bases. CDR3 length equals 17 residues. Germline CDR1 and CDR2: LNHDA and SQIVND (reference sequence). Trimming cost V 4 bases and J 3 bases, with 22 bases left between them.

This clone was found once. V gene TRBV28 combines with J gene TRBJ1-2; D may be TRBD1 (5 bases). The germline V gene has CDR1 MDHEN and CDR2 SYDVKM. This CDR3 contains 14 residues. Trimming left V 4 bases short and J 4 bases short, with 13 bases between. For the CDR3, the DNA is TGTGCCAGCAGTTCAAGAGGGACGGGCTATGGCTACACCTTC. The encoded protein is CASSSRGTGYGYTF.

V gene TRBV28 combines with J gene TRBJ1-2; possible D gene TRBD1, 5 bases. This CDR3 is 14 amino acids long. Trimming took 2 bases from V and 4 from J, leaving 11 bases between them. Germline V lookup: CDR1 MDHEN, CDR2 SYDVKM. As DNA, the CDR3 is TGTGCCAGCAGTTTACCCGGACACACCTATGGCTACACCTTC. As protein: CASSLPGHTYGYTF.

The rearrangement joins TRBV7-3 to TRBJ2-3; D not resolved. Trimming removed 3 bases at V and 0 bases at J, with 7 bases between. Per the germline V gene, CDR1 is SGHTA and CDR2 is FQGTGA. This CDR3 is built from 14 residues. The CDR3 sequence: CASSFSRSTDTQYF. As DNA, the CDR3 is TGTGCCAGCAGCTTCTCGAGGAGCACAGATACGCAGTATTTT.

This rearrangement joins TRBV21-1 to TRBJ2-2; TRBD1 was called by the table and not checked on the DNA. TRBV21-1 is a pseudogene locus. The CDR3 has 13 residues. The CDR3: CASSRQYTGELFF. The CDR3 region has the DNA TGTGCCAGCAGCAGACAGTACACCGGGGAGCTGTTTTTT.

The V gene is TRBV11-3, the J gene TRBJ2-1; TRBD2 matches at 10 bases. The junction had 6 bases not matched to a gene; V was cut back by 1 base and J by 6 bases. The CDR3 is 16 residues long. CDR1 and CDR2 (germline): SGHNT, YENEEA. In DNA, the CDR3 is TGTGCCAGCAGCTTAGGGGCTAGCGGGGGCACCAATGAGCAGTTCTTC. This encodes CASSLGASGGTNEQFF. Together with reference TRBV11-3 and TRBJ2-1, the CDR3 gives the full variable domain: EAGVVQSPRYKIIEKKQPVAFWCNPISGHNTLYWYLQNLGQGPELLIRYENEEAVDDSQLPKDRFSAERLKGVDSTLKIQPAELGDSAVYLCASSLGASGGTNEQFFGPGTRLTVL.

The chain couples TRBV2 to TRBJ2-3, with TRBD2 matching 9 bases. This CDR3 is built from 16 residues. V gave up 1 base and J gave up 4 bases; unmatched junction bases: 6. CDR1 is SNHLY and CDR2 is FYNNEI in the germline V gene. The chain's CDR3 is CASSEGAGGGPDTQYF. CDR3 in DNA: TGTGCCAGCAGTGAAGGGGCGGGAGGGGGCCCAGATACGCAGTATTTT.

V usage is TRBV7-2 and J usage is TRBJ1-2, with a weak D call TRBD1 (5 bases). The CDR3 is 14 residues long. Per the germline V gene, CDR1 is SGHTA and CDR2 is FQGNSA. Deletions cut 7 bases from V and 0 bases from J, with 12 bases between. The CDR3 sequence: CASKGTPTNYGYTF. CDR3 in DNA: TGTGCCAGCAAGGGGACTCCTACTAACTATGGCTACACCTTC. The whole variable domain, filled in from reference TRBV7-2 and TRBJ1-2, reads GAGVSQSPSNKVTEKGKDVELRCDPISGHTALYWYRQSLGQGLEFLIYFQGNSAPDKSGLPSDRFSAERTGGSVSTLTIQRTQQEDSAVYLCASKGTPTNYGYTFGSGTRLTVV.

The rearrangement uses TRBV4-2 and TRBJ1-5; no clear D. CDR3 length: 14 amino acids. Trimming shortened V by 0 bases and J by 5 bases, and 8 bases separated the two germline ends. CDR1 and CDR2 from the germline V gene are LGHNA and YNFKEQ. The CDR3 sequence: CASSQDFIDQPQHF. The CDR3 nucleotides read TGTGCCAGCAGCCAAGATTTTATTGATCAGCCCCAGCATTTT.